The 19 T cell receptor beta chains presented below share a single source sample, sequenced in a study of T cells in Graves' hyperthyroidism and ophthalmopathy (dated by TCRdb to between 2018 and 2021). Preparation of the library involved multiplex PCR. Sequencing was carried out with an Illumina HiSeq 2000. Amplification of TCR beta CDR3 regions was carried out from RNA transcripts. The first round of RT-PCR for the TCR CDR3 was performed with the HTBI primer set and the Qiagen OneStep RT-PCR kit. Starting from the raw public reads, TCRdb applied fastp trimming at Q25, assembled clones with MiXCR and retained in-frame beta chains. Every CDR3 protein is listed once, alongside the most common genes and DNA of its rows. Within this sample are about 500,000 distinct CDR3 sequences, with approximately 15% of them counted one time only. In total, the top ten clones hold 15% to 20% of the sample. The specimen was blood. These receptors came from a woman under 30 with Graves' hyperthyroidism.

This clonotype was detected ten times or more. The rearrangement joins TRBV29-1 to TRBJ1-1, with 7 nucleotides matching TRBD1. The J segment lost 3 bases and the V segment lost 5 bases, leaving 9 bases of the junction unmatched. Germline V gene data show CDR1 as SQVTM and CDR2 as ANQGSEA. There are 14 residues in the CDR3. The CDR3 DNA reads as TGCAGCGTTTTTGTCGGACAGGCTTACACTGAAGCTTTCTTT. Residues: CSVFVGQAYTEAFF.

This clonotype was seen a few times. The chain couples TRBV29-1 to TRBJ2-7; 9 bases line up with TRBD1. CDR3 length: 14 amino acids. The V gene's germline CDR1 is SQVTM and CDR2 ANQGSEA. The trim removed 6 bases at V and 5 bases at J, leaving 11 bases unmatched. The CDR3 protein is CSVTRGTGGHEQYF. CDR3 DNA sequence: TGCAGCGTGACGAGAGGAACAGGGGGCCACGAGCAGTACTTC.

This clonotype has just a few counts. CDR3 amino acids: CASSESVPTTLLNTEAFF. As DNA, the CDR3 is TGCGCCAGCAGTGAGTCGGTCCCAACCACCCTCTTGAACACTGAAGCTTTCTTT. The chain uses TRBV10-1 and TRBJ1-1; D unresolved. Germline CDR1 reads WNHNN; CDR2 reads SYGVQD (reference sequence). This CDR3 is built from 18 residues. The V gene lost 0 bases and the J gene lost 0 bases, with 17 bases spanning the gap.

There are a few counts of this clonotype. V usage is TRBV11-2 and J usage is TRBJ2-3, with 7 bases lining up with TRBD2. After removal of 7 bases from V and 2 bases from J, the junction contained 6 bases not matched to a gene. CDR3 length: 14 residues. Germline-derived CDR1 and CDR2 are SGHAT and FQNNGV. The chain's CDR3 is CASNPGGPTDTQYF. The CDR3 DNA is TGTGCCAGCAACCCGGGGGGTCCCACAGATACGCAGTATTTT.

This clonotype was recorded many times. This chain links TRBV20-1 with TRBJ2-3, with a tentative D call TRBD2 (5 bases). Germline V gene sequence: CDR1 DFQATT, CDR2 SNEGSKA (reference sequence). This CDR3 has 13 residues. V gave up 3 bases and J gave up 5 bases, with 12 bases separating them. CDR3 nucleotide sequence: TGCAGTGCTAGGTATAGCGTTCTAGATACGCAGTATTTT. Amino acids: CSARYSVLDTQYF.

This clonotype has just a few counts. A much larger clone differs from this one at a single base, so this may be a read error. Because the CDR3 is missing its conserved closing phenylalanine or tryptophan, this is likely a read error. The chain employs TRBV7-2 and TRBJ1-2, with a weak D call TRBD1 (5 bases). V lost 3 bases to trimming and J lost 5 bases, with 13 bases between them. Germline CDR1 is SGHTA and CDR2 is FQGNSA. The CDR3 runs to 14 residues. This CDR3 reads CASSFTGDVYGYTL. CDR3 nucleotides: TGTGCCAGCAGCTTCACAGGAGATGTGTATGGCTACACCCTC.

The chain is built from TRBV11-2 and TRBJ2-7, with a possible D match to TRBD1 (5 bases). The CDR3 sequence is 13 residues long. V lost 5 bases and J lost 6, with 14 bases in between. Germline values: CDR1 SGHAT, CDR2 FQNNGV. The CDR3 DNA sequence: TGTGCCAGCAGCCTCCAGGGTCCTGTCGAGCAGTACTTC. Amino acids: CASSLQGPVEQYF. Variable domain in full (rest from reference TRBV11-2 and TRBJ2-7): EAGVAQSPRYKIIEKRQSVAFWCNPISGHATLYWYQQILGQGPKLLIQFQNNGVVDDSQLPKDRFSAERLKGVDSTLKIQPAKLEDSAVYLCASSLQGPVEQYFGPGTRLTVT.

This sequence joins TRBV30 and TRBJ2-5; D is possibly TRBD2 (6 bases). The germline V gene encodes CDR1 GTSNPN and CDR2 SVGIG (reference sequence). With 5 bases removed from V and 7 bases from J, the gap between germline ends came to 11 bases. CDR3 length equals 11 residues. CDR3 coding DNA: TGTGCCTGGGTACGGGGGAGGACCCAGTACTTC. The encoded protein is CAWVRGRTQYF.

The chain recombines TRBV20-1 with TRBJ2-3; maybe TRBD2 (6 bases). This CDR3 region has 14 residues. V lost 7 bases to trimming and J lost 4 bases, with 18 bases between them. Germline assignment: CDR1 DFQATT and CDR2 SNEGSKA (reference sequence). The CDR3 is CSDDAGSGPDTQYF. The CDR3 bases are TGCAGTGACGACGCGGGTAGCGGACCAGATACGCAGTATTTT.

V usage is TRBV9 and J usage is TRBJ2-1; tentatively, D is TRBD1 (5 bases). This CDR3 has 15 amino acids. CDR1 is SGDLS and CDR2 is YYNGEE in the germline V gene. Deletions cut 0 bases from V and 3 bases from J, with 10 bases between. The CDR3 is CASSVGRVSYNEQFF. CDR3 bases: TGTGCCAGCAGCGTAGGCAGGGTAAGCTACAATGAGCAGTTCTTC.

The rearrangement links TRBV2 to TRBJ2-1, with 8 bases fitting TRBD2. CDR1 is SNHLY and CDR2 is FYNNEI in the germline V gene. The CDR3 contains 15 residues. The trim removed 5 bases at V and 9 bases at J, leaving 12 bases unmatched. CDR3 coding DNA: TGTGCCAGCAGTCCCCGAGGCCCGGGGGGGTTTGAGCAGTTCTTC. Translation: CASSPRGPGGFEQFF.

The chain employs TRBV14 and TRBJ2-5; 9 nucleotides align to TRBD2. Germline V gene sequence: CDR1 SGHDN, CDR2 FVKESK. V lost 1 base, J lost 11 bases, and 11 bases stayed unmatched. CDR3 length: 15 amino acids. CDR3 nucleotide sequence: TGTGCCAGCAGCCAAGGTGGCGGGGGGGCAAGAGAGCAGTACTTC. Its protein product is CASSQGGGGAREQYF.

This clonotype was found a few times. This chain links TRBV27 with TRBJ1-4; perhaps TRBD1 as D (5 bases). The germline V gene has CDR1 MNHEY and CDR2 SMNVEV (reference sequence). The V end lost 5 bases, the J end lost 3 bases, and 13 bases lay between the germline ends. The CDR3 runs to 15 residues. This CDR3 reads CASSPSGLSNEKLFF. The CDR3 region has the DNA TGTGCCAGCAGTCCCTCAGGGTTGTCTAATGAAAAACTGTTTTTT.

This chain's CDR3 is CASGLVLGDGDREFF. For the CDR3, the DNA is TGTGCTAGTGGTTTGGTACTGGGGGATGGGGATAGGGAGTTCTTC. The chain combines TRBV12-5 with TRBJ2-1; the D gene could be TRBD1 or TRBD2 (5 bases each). The V gene lost 0 bases and the J gene lost 14 bases, with 20 bases spanning the gap. This CDR3 has 15 residues. The germline gives CDR1 LGHNT, CDR2 FRNRAP.

The chain links TRBV20-1 to TRBJ2-1; 10 bases match TRBD2. Germline CDR1 DFQATT, CDR2 SNEGSKA (reference sequence). With V trimmed by 0 bases and J by 7 bases, 15 bases remained unmatched. The CDR3 spans 18 residues. The CDR3 loop is CSARDPSGGASLSNEQFF. In DNA form, the CDR3 reads TGCAGTGCTAGAGATCCAAGCGGGGGGGCCTCTCTTTCGAATGAGCAGTTCTTC.

The chain couples TRBV24-1 to TRBJ2-1; TRBD1 agrees at 7 bases. Trimming took 1 base from V and 1 from J; bases not matched to a gene: 3. This CDR3 is 16 amino acids long. CDR1 and CDR2 from the germline V gene are KGHDR and SFDVKD. In DNA form, the CDR3 reads TGTGCCACCAGTGATTTAACAGGGGATTCCTACAATGAGCAGTTCTTC. Translating gives CATSDLTGDSYNEQFF.

The sample holds many counts of this clonotype. The chain links TRBV11-3 to TRBJ2-1; TRBD2 matches 11 bases. CDR3 length: 16 residues. Germline CDR1 and CDR2: SGHNT and YENEEA. J was trimmed by 5 bases and V by 4 bases; bases with no gene match: 7. The CDR3 DNA sequence: TGTGCCAGCAGCTCTTCCCCGGGACTAGCGGACAATGAGCAGTTCTTC. It encodes CASSSSPGLADNEQFF.

This chain connects TRBV7-2 to TRBJ1-6; D not certain. CDR1 is SGHTA and CDR2 is FQGNSA in the germline V gene. CDR3 size: 15 residues. Trimming took off 2 bases at V and 8 bases at J, with 13 bases between the two ends. CDR3 nucleotide sequence: TGTGCCAGCAGCTTATATTTCGGGGTGGATTCACCCCTCCACTTT. As protein: CASSLYFGVDSPLHF.

This clonotype was detected only a few times. This chain links TRBV11-2 with TRBJ2-3; no definite D call. Between the trimmed V and J ends, which lost 7 bases and 1 base, there was a span of 6 bases. The CDR3 covers 12 residues. From germline, CDR1 is SGHAT and CDR2 FQNNGV. The CDR3 DNA follows: TGTGCCAGCACCCAGGGCACAGATACGCAGTATTTT. As protein: CASTQGTDTQYF.